One sample yielded the 27 T cell receptor beta chains listed below, sequenced in a study of T cell responses to AZD1222 COVID-19 vaccine. Assay: immunoSEQ multiplex PCR; the TCRdb copy retains only in-frame clones and omits some. The sample comprises 80,000 to 85,000 clones, around 90% of which are singletons, and around 8% rests with the top ten. The sequenced sample was peripheral blood, obtained 28 days after the second AZD1222 dose. The receptor set was obtained from an adult who received the AZD1222 COVID-19 vaccine.

Comments on this clone: In the same sample, other DNA sequences code for this CDR3. The V call is TRBV5-1, the J call TRBJ2-1, with D uncertain. The germline CDR1 and CDR2 sequences are SGHRS and YFSETQ. V was cut by 0 bases and J by 1 base, with 5 bases left in between. The CDR3 covers 14 residues. CDR3: CASSLGGSYNEQFF. DNA of the CDR3: TGCGCCAGCAGCTTGGGTGGGTCCTACAATGAGCAGTTCTTC.

In its sample, this clone was seen once. The V and J genes are TRBV5-1 and TRBJ2-3; 9 bases are shared with TRBD1. CDR1 is SGHRS, CDR2 YFSETQ, per germline. Germline trimming cut 5 bases from V and 4 bases from J; bases unmatched to any gene: 5. There are 14 residues in the CDR3. The CDR3 loop reads CASRGWTGADTQYF. CDR3 nucleotide sequence: TGCGCCAGCAGGGGTTGGACAGGGGCAGATACGCAGTATTTT. The full variable domain, rest sourced from reference TRBV5-1 and TRBJ2-3, is KAGVTQTPRYLIKTRGQQVTLSCSPISGHRSVSWYQQTPGQGLQFLFEYFSETQRNKGNFPGRFSGRQFSNSRSEMNVSTLELGDSALYLCASRGWTGADTQYFGPGTRLTVL.

V usage is TRBV7-2 and J usage is TRBJ2-7; D perhaps matches TRBD2 (5 bases). CDR3 size: 15 residues. V lost 5 bases and J 2 bases, leaving 16 bases between the germline ends. Germline loops: CDR1 SGHTA, CDR2 FQGNSA. CDR3 sequence reads: CASSTRQIGTYEQYF. CDR3 nucleotide sequence: TGTGCCAGCAGCACCCGCCAGATCGGGACCTACGAGCAGTACTTC.

The chain couples TRBV27 to TRBJ1-2; 10 bases agree with TRBD1. This CDR3 spans 16 amino acids. Germline CDR1 and CDR2: MNHEY and SMNVEV (reference sequence). V gave up 1 base and J gave up 5 bases; unmatched junction bases: 7. The CDR3 loop is CASSLWGTGDLYGYTF. The CDR3 DNA reads TGTGCCAGCAGTTTATGGGGGACAGGGGATTTGTATGGCTACACCTTC.

The chain uses TRBV7-2 and TRBJ2-2, with 7 bases fitting TRBD1. Germline V lookup: CDR1 SGHTA, CDR2 FQGNSA. This CDR3 comprises 13 residues. The CDR3 nucleotides read TGTGCAACCCGGGGACAGCACACCGGGGAGCTGTTTTTT. Translated, it gives CATRGQHTGELFF.

The chain links TRBV2 to TRBJ2-2; D perhaps matches TRBD2 (6 bases). Trimming stripped 4 bases from V and 1 base from J, with 10 bases between. The CDR3 extends over 15 amino acids. Per germline, CDR1 SNHLY and CDR2 FYNNEI. The CDR3 DNA sequence: TGTGCCAGCAGTGCGGGGGTGCGGAACACCGGGGAGCTGTTTTTT. Translated: CASSAGVRNTGELFF.

The chain links TRBV7-8 to TRBJ2-1; D gene ambiguous. CDR3 length: 15 amino acids. Germline V CDR1 and CDR2: SGHVS, FQNEAQ. V lost 0 bases and J 9 bases, leaving 15 bases between the germline ends. The CDR3: CASSLASARDREQFF. The CDR3 region has the DNA TGTGCCAGCAGCTTAGCCTCCGCCCGCGACCGTGAGCAGTTCTTC. The variable domain in full, completed from reference TRBV7-8 and TRBJ2-1, reads GAGVSQSPRYKVAKRGQDVALRCDPISGHVSLFWYQQALGQGPEFLTYFQNEAQLDKSGLPSDRFFAERPEGSVSTLKIQRTQQEDSAVYLCASSLASARDREQFFGPGTRLTVL.

The genes are TRBV5-1 and TRBJ1-2; D remains unclear. Trimming removed 0 bases at V and 1 base at J, with 10 bases between. This CDR3 has 15 residues. Germline V gives CDR1 SGHRS, CDR2 YFSETQ. The CDR3 nucleotides read TGCGCCAGCAGCTTGGTTTCGGGGATTAACTATGGCTACACCTTC. Its translation is CASSLVSGINYGYTF. Full variable domain (remainder filled in from reference TRBV5-1 and TRBJ1-2): KAGVTQTPRYLIKTRGQQVTLSCSPISGHRSVSWYQQTPGQGLQFLFEYFSETQRNKGNFPGRFSGRQFSNSRSEMNVSTLELGDSALYLCASSLVSGINYGYTFGSGTRLTVV.

The chain couples TRBV19 to TRBJ2-2; a weak D match, TRBD1 (6 bases). With 4 bases removed from V and 1 base from J, the gap between germline ends came to 7 bases. Germline V gives CDR1 LNHDA, CDR2 SQIVND (reference sequence). This CDR3 spans 14 amino acids. This CDR3 reads CASSTRGNTGELFF. CDR3 DNA sequence: TGTGCCAGTAGTACCAGGGGGAACACCGGGGAGCTGTTTTTT.

The chain links TRBV5-6 to TRBJ2-4; 7 nucleotides align to TRBD1. Germline V gives CDR1 SGHDT, CDR2 YYEEEE. J gave up 0 bases and V 1 base, and 7 bases lay outside the gene matches. The CDR3 runs 17 residues. In nucleotides, the CDR3 is TGTGCCAGCAGCTTGACAGGGGACCTTGTAGCCAAAAACATTCAGTACTTC. Its translation: CASSLTGDLVAKNIQYF. The complete variable domain, with remaining parts taken from reference TRBV5-6 and TRBJ2-4, reads DAGVTQSPTHLIKTRGQQVTLRCSPKSGHDTVSWYQQALGQGPQFIFQYYEEEERQRGNFPDRFSGHQFPNYSSELNVNALLLGDSALYLCASSLTGDLVAKNIQYFGAGTRLSVL.

This clone was seen just once. V and J are TRBV28 and TRBJ1-2; D is unclear. Trimming shortened V by 3 bases and J by 5 bases, and 13 bases separated the two germline ends. The germline gives CDR1 MDHEN, CDR2 SYDVKM. CDR3 length equals 14 residues. The chain's CDR3 is CASSFIGGGYGYTF. CDR3 nucleotides: TGTGCCAGCAGTTTCATAGGAGGAGGGTATGGCTACACCTTC.

The CDR3 bases are TGTGCCAGCAGCGCAAGACTAGGGACCAATGAGCAGTTCTTC. The encoded protein is CASSARLGTNEQFF. The V call is TRBV5-4, the J call TRBJ2-1, with a tentative D call TRBD2 (6 bases). CDR1 SGHNT and CDR2 YYREEE come from the germline V gene (reference sequence). The CDR3 runs to 14 residues. The ends were cut back, 4 bases at V and 6 bases at J, with 14 bases in the middle. Full variable domain (remainder filled in from reference TRBV5-4 and TRBJ2-1): ETGVTQSPTHLIKTRGQQVTLRCSSQSGHNTVSWYQQALGQGPQFIFQYYREEENGRGNFPPRFSGLQFPNYSSELNVNALELDDSALYLCASSARLGTNEQFFGPGTRLTVL.

V is TRBV27 and J is TRBJ1-2; 9 nucleotides agree with TRBD1. The germline gives CDR1 MNHEY, CDR2 SMNVEV (reference sequence). Trimming removed 7 bases from V and 4 bases from J; junction bases left unmatched: 10. The CDR3 consists of 15 residues. The CDR3 region is CASTSWTGVFYGYTF. DNA for the CDR3: TGTGCCAGCACCTCCTGGACAGGGGTTTTCTATGGCTACACCTTC.

This sequence joins TRBV5-1 and TRBJ1-1; 8 positions agree with TRBD1. The CDR3 spans 14 residues. Germline trimming cut 5 bases from V and 1 base from J; bases unmatched to any gene: 4. Germline V gene lookup returns CDR1 SGHRS and CDR2 YFSETQ. CDR3 DNA sequence: TGCGCCAGCAGACAGGGACAGGCGAACACTGAAGCTTTCTTT. Protein: CASRQGQANTEAFF. The full variable domain, in which reference TRBV5-1 and TRBJ1-1 provide the parts outside the CDR3, is KAGVTQTPRYLIKTRGQQVTLSCSPISGHRSVSWYQQTPGQGLQFLFEYFSETQRNKGNFPGRFSGRQFSNSRSEMNVSTLELGDSALYLCASRQGQANTEAFFGQGTRLTVV.

This chain connects TRBV5-6 to TRBJ2-2, with 11 bases identical to TRBD2. V was pared by 0 bases and J by 6 bases, with 4 bases of the junction left unmatched. The germline CDR1 and CDR2 sequences are SGHDT and YYEEEE. This CDR3 has 16 amino acids. CDR3 protein: CASSLVTSGSSGELFF. The CDR3 DNA follows: TGTGCCAGCAGCTTGGTTACTAGCGGGAGTTCCGGGGAGCTGTTTTTT.

The V and J genes are TRBV30 and TRBJ2-3, with D possibly TRBD1 on 6 matching bases. V lost 3 bases, J lost 1 base, and 11 bases lay in between. Germline CDR1 GTSNPN, CDR2 SVGIG (reference sequence). The CDR3 loop spans 14 amino acids. CDR3: CAWRSQGRTDTQYF. DNA for the CDR3: TGTGCCTGGAGGTCACAGGGACGCACAGATACGCAGTATTTT.

This clone was counted once. V and J are TRBV19 and TRBJ2-5; no clear D. The CDR3 is made up of 14 amino acids. Trimming pared 3 bases from V and 0 bases from J, leaving 8 bases between. Germline CDR1 LNHDA, CDR2 SQIVND (reference sequence). This chain's CDR3 is CASSMARNQETQYF. The CDR3 DNA reads as TGTGCCAGTAGTATGGCAAGAAACCAAGAGACCCAGTACTTC.

The sample holds one count of this clone. This chain joins TRBV11-2 and TRBJ1-6; no reliable D call. This CDR3 has 15 residues. V dropped 2 bases and J dropped 0 bases, with 5 bases sitting between them. CDR1 and CDR2 from the germline V gene are SGHAT and FQNNGV. The CDR3 nucleotides are TGTGCCAGCAGCTTAAGGAGCTCCTATAATTCACCCCTCCACTTT. Its translation is CASSLRSSYNSPLHF.

The rearrangement links TRBV5-1 to TRBJ2-5; D call uncertain. CDR3 size: 14 residues. V was clipped by 0 bases and J by 3 bases, with 9 bases between them. CDR1 and CDR2 from the germline V gene are SGHRS and YFSETQ. The CDR3 DNA follows: TGCGCCAGCAGCTTGGGTCCGGTGGAAGAGACCCAGTACTTC. Its protein is CASSLGPVEETQYF.

The chain links TRBV27 to TRBJ2-2; 10 bases fit TRBD2. Germline CDR1 reads MNHEY; CDR2 reads SMNVEV (reference sequence). The V and J ends lost 6 bases and 4 bases, in that order; junction bases with no gene match: 5. This CDR3 is 15 amino acids long. The CDR3 loop is CASSPSGRGTGELFF. In DNA form, the CDR3 reads TGTGCCAGCAGCCCTAGCGGGAGAGGCACCGGGGAGCTGTTTTTT.

The CDR3 spells CASSLGPTGRYQETQYF. The CDR3 DNA follows: TGTGCCAGCAGCTTAGGGCCGACGGGGAGGTACCAAGAGACCCAGTACTTC. V and J are TRBV11-2 and TRBJ2-5; tentatively, D is TRBD2 (6 bases). The CDR3 length is 17 residues. Germline assignment: CDR1 SGHAT and CDR2 FQNNGV. V was shortened by 1 base and J by 0 bases, with 15 bases between the two germline ends.

CDR3: CASGPEGNPYTNEQFF. In DNA, the CDR3 is TGTGCCAGCGGCCCCGAGGGGAATCCTTATACAAATGAGCAGTTCTTC. The J gene is TRBJ2-1, the V gene TRBV6-2 or TRBV6-3, with D perhaps being TRBD1 or TRBD2 (5 bases each). CDR1 and CDR2 (germline): MNHEY, SVGEGT. There are 16 residues in the CDR3. V lost 8 bases and J lost 7, with 24 bases in between.

The V call is TRBV7-2, the J call TRBJ2-4; 7 nucleotides align to TRBD2. The CDR3 loop spans 15 amino acids. CDR1 is SGHTA and CDR2 is FQGNSA in the germline V gene. V trimming: 5 bases; J trimming: 6 bases; junction bases outside the gene matches: 10. The CDR3 loop reads CASSPQRLAVNIQYF. The CDR3 nucleotides read TGTGCCAGCAGCCCCCAGCGGCTAGCGGTAAACATTCAGTACTTC.

The chain joins TRBV5-1 to TRBJ1-1; D remains ambiguous. The CDR3 covers 14 residues. The ends were cut back, 2 bases at V and 1 base at J, with 9 bases in the middle. In germline, CDR1 is SGHRS, CDR2 YFSETQ. In DNA form, the CDR3 reads TGCGCCAGCAGCTTATCGACGGGGAACACTGAAGCTTTCTTT. It specifies CASSLSTGNTEAFF.

A few counts support this clone. The rearrangement uses TRBV6-4 and TRBJ1-4; tentative D call: TRBD1 (6 bases). Deletions cut 5 bases from V and 7 bases from J, with 11 bases between. In germline, CDR1 is MRHNA, CDR2 SNTAGT. The CDR3 totals 13 residues. The CDR3 region has the DNA TGTGCCAGCAGTCAGGGGCTTGGTGAAAAACTGTTTTTT. It yields the protein CASSQGLGEKLFF.

The rearrangement links TRBV5-1 to TRBJ2-7, with 10 bases that match TRBD2. V was clipped by 3 bases and J by 0 bases; unmatched bases: 3. Germline values: CDR1 SGHRS, CDR2 YFSETQ. This CDR3 contains 15 residues. CDR3 protein: CASSWTSGSSYEQYF. The CDR3 DNA is TGCGCCAGCAGCTGGACTAGCGGAAGCTCCTACGAGCAGTACTTC.

This clone showed up just once. J is TRBJ2-1 and V is TRBV29-1, with 12 bases lining up with TRBD2. Trimming cost V 4 bases and J 3 bases; bases outside gene matches: 13. The CDR3 loop spans 18 amino acids. Germline loops: CDR1 SQVTM, CDR2 ANQGSEA. DNA of the CDR3: TGCAGCGTTGGATCGTGGCTAGCGGGAGGGCCGGGCTACAATGAGCAGTTCTTC. Its protein is CSVGSWLAGGPGYNEQFF.